The 5 T cell receptor beta chains presented below share a single source sample, sequenced in a study of T cells in localized non-small cell lung cancer. Profiling relied on immunoSEQ multiplex PCR, and the TCRdb table lists in-frame clones only, not all of them. Here the sample spans roughly 20,000 clones, around 93% being singletons. The specimen comprised peripheral blood, sampled before any cancer treatment. The receptors originated from a woman aged 40-69 years with stage I lung adenocarcinoma.

This chain links TRBV5-1 with TRBJ2-3; D may match TRBD1 or TRBD2 (6 bases each). Trimming took off 4 bases at V and 0 bases at J, with 15 bases between the two ends. The CDR3 has 16 amino acids. The germline gives CDR1 SGHRS, CDR2 YFSETQ. DNA for the CDR3: TGCGCCAGCAGCCCCCTAGGGGGGTCAAGCACAGATACGCAGTATTTT. Translated: CASSPLGGSSTDTQYF.

This chain uses TRBV21-1 with TRBJ2-7. TRBV21-1 is labeled a pseudogene. The CDR3 is 16 amino acids. The CDR3 is CASSPRGTAGRCEQYF. The CDR3 nucleotides read TGTGCCAGCAGCCCGAGGGGAACCGCCGGTCGGTGCGAGCAGTACTTC.

The CDR3 coding sequence is TGTGCCAGCAGCTTGGAGGGGGCCCTCTCCTACGAGCAGTACTTC. Amino acids: CASSLEGALSYEQYF. The chain recombines TRBV7-9 with TRBJ2-7; D perhaps matches TRBD1 (7 bases). Germline V gene data show CDR1 as SEHNR and CDR2 as FQNEAQ (reference sequence). The V end lost 3 bases, the J end lost 0 bases, and 12 bases lay between the germline ends. The CDR3 contains 15 residues.

Written as DNA, the CDR3 is TGCGCCAGCAGCTTGGAGGCAGGGCCCCAAGAGACCCAGTACTTC. Translation gives CASSLEAGPQETQYF. The chain has TRBV5-1 and TRBJ2-5; a possible D gene is TRBD1 (5 bases). In germline, CDR1 is SGHRS, CDR2 YFSETQ. Trimming pared 0 bases from V and 1 base from J, leaving 10 bases between. This CDR3 has 15 amino acids.

As DNA, the CDR3 is TGTGCCATCAGTGAAAACAGGGGCCGGAGCTCTGGAAACACCATATATTTT. Its protein product is CAISENRGRSSGNTIYF. The J gene is TRBJ1-3, the V gene TRBV10-3; 7 bases match TRBD1. CDR3 length: 17 amino acids. V was clipped by 3 bases and J by 0 bases; unmatched bases: 8. Germline V gene sequence: CDR1 ENHRY, CDR2 SYGVKD.